This T cell receptor (beta chain) was recovered during a study of OX40 agonist ivuxolimab in advanced cancers. About the study: Six ivuxolimab dose levels, 0.01 to 10 mg/kg, were given intravenously every 2 weeks. The dose-escalation group included hepatocellular carcinoma, melanoma, renal cell carcinoma and head and neck cancer. Mean age approximately 66 years, range roughly 20 to 85; around 80% male.

TCRdb's copy holds only in-frame clones and misses some; the assay was immunoSEQ multiplex PCR. This table has under 85,000 clones, about 88% appearing once. The CDR3 is 14 amino acids. Per germline, CDR1 SEHNR and CDR2 FQNEAQ (reference sequence). V shed 4 bases, J shed 4 bases, and the junction held 4 bases outside the gene matches. The sequencing used CD4+ or CD8+ T cells sorted from blood, collected in a trial of the OX40 agonist ivuxolimab. V usage is TRBV7-9 and J usage is TRBJ2-3, with 8 bases lining up with TRBD2. The sequence derives from an adult with an advanced solid tumor such as melanoma, head and neck, liver or kidney cancer. The CDR3 protein is CASSSWREADTQYF. CDR3 nucleotide sequence: TGTGCCAGCAGCTCTTGGCGGGAGGCAGATACGCAGTATTTT.